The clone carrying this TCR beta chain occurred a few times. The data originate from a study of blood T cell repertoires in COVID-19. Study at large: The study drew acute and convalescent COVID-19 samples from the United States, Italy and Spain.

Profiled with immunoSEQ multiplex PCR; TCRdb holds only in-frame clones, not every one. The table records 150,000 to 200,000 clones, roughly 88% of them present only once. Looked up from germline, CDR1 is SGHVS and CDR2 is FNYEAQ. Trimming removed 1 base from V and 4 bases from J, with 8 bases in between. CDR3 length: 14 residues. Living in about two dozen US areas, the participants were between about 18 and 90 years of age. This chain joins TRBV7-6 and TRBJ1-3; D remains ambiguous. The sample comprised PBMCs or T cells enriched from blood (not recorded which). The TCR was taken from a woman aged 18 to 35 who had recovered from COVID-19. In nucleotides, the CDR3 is TGTGCCAGCAGCTTAGGTTATGAGGGAAACACCATATATTTT. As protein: CASSLGYEGNTIYF.